This T cell receptor (beta chain) comes out of a study of cytomegalovirus exposure and HLA in healthy donors. This PCR relied on a set of 60 Vbeta primers and 13 Jbeta primers. Some clones are missing from TCRdb's copy, which holds only in-frame ones; the method was immunoSEQ multiplex PCR. The sample comprises under 70,000 clones, around three quarters of which are singletons, and around 19% rests with the top ten. Overall study results and limits: Most of the TCR beta V segments (in an earlier analysis) were productive either about 87% or about 30% of the time. Apart from CMV serostatus, no immune exposure information was available. It was taken for granted in presence/absence analyses that sequencing depth across donors was roughly uniform. In all likelihood, a cluster of highly shared sequence variants was a sequencing artifact.

Turning to this clone: The antigen remains undetermined.

Germline V gene data show CDR1 as KGHSH and CDR2 as LQKENI. V gave up 4 bases and J gave up 2 bases; unmatched junction bases: 2. The CDR3 is 14 amino acids. Sequenced sample: PBMCs. This TCR was recovered from a woman between 55 and 75 years old in good health and CMV-seropositive. The chain has TRBV18 and TRBJ2-1; 7 nucleotides match TRBD1. The CDR3 DNA reads as TGTGCCAGCTCACGACAGGGCCCCTACAATGAGCAGTTCTTC. Encoded protein: CASSRQGPYNEQFF.